The 6 T cell receptor beta chains reported below all come from one sample, sequenced in a study of human T cells and chemical hapten exposure (dated by TCRdb to the early 2020s). The library was made by RACE. The sequencing machine was a NextSeq 500. TCRdb redid the processing of the public reads, applying fastp at Q25 and MiXCR, and retained in-frame beta chains. Rows are unified per CDR3 protein, each entry keeping the most common DNA and genes. This sample has around 99,000 distinct CDR3 sequences in its table, and 9.5% to 15% of those were observed once. The top ten clonotypes cover around 2.2% of the sample. The sample's time point label is to be understood as: patch test 1, 2 weeks after DPC sensitization. The treatment or condition label corresponds to: therapeutic diphenylcyclopropenone sensitization with weekly scalp DPC. The material sequenced was whole blood, taken in connection with sensitization to the hapten diphenylcyclopropenone (DPC). These receptors were collected from a woman aged 40 to 49 with alopecia areata. Some clones in this sample may be carry-over from other donors' samples.

This clonotype was observed a handful of times. The rearrangement links TRBV20-1 to TRBJ2-4; 11 bases are shared with TRBD2. Germline CDR1 reads DFQATT; CDR2 reads SNEGSKA (reference sequence). Trimming removed 3 bases from V and 8 bases from J; junction bases left unmatched: 6. The CDR3 contains 14 residues. CDR3 DNA: TGCAGTGCTAGCCGGGGACTAGCGGTGGACATTCAGTACTTC. Amino acid sequence: CSASRGLAVDIQYF.

This clonotype was seen many times. The V and J genes are TRBV5-1 and TRBJ2-7, with 12 nucleotides matching TRBD2. The J segment lost 3 bases and the V segment lost 5 bases, leaving 0 bases of the junction unmatched. Germline V gene sequence: CDR1 SGHRS, CDR2 YFSETQ. This CDR3 contains 13 residues. CDR3: CASRTSGSYEQYF. DNA of the CDR3: TGCGCCAGCAGGACTAGCGGGAGCTACGAGCAGTACTTC.

This clonotype was seen ten or more times. The chain couples TRBV28 to TRBJ2-7, with a weak D call TRBD2 (6 bases). Germline CDR1 MDHEN, CDR2 SYDVKM. V dropped 5 bases and J dropped 2 bases, with 16 bases sitting between them. CDR3 size: 15 residues. The CDR3 loop is CASSARGRPPYEQYF. The CDR3 DNA reads as TGTGCCAGCAGTGCGCGGGGCAGGCCCCCCTACGAGCAGTACTTC.

CDR3 amino acids: CASSFMVSNQPQHF. CDR3 coding DNA: TGTGCCAGCAGTTTTATGGTTAGCAATCAGCCCCAGCATTTT. The chain uses TRBV28 and TRBJ1-5; D call uncertain. V was pared by 3 bases and J by 0 bases, with 6 bases between. The CDR3 sequence is 14 residues long. Germline CDR1 MDHEN, CDR2 SYDVKM.

The rearrangement uses TRBV20-1 and TRBJ2-1, with 13 nucleotides matching TRBD2. J gave up 6 bases and V 0 bases, and 14 bases lay outside the gene matches. CDR1 and CDR2 (germline): DFQATT, SNEGSKA (reference sequence). The CDR3 has 19 amino acids. The CDR3 spells CSARETGRTSGRRGNEQFF. CDR3 DNA sequence: TGCAGTGCTAGAGAGACAGGAAGGACTAGCGGGAGACGGGGCAATGAGCAGTTCTTC.

This sequence joins TRBV18 and TRBJ2-7, with 7 bases aligning to TRBD2. Germline CDR1 reads KGHSH; CDR2 reads LQKENI. V lost 8 bases, J lost 6 bases, and 7 bases stayed unmatched. The CDR3 is 12 residues long. The CDR3 region has the DNA TGTGCCAGCACCTATCCGGGGGGCGAGCAGTACTTC. This gives the protein CASTYPGGEQYF.